The 26 T cell receptor beta chains below were found in one sample sequenced in a study of PD-1 blockade in mismatch repair-deficient tumors. Their target antigens are unknown. Stated time point: roughly ten-day in vitro stimulation with candidate neoantigen peptide 6. Assay: immunoSEQ multiplex PCR; the TCRdb copy retains only in-frame clones and omits some. Of approximately 13,000 clones listed, roughly 86% are singletons. The sequencing used cells cultured in vitro, collected from a patient treated with pembrolizumab. All receptors come from an adult with mismatch repair-deficient cancer.

This sequence joins TRBV7-3 and TRBJ2-7; 14 bases match TRBD2. The CDR3 runs to 19 residues. The germline V gene has CDR1 SGHTA and CDR2 FQGTGA. Losses at the gene ends were 5 bases for V and 2 bases for J; bases not matched to a gene: 14. The CDR3 reads CASSPRLAGGPSRAYEQYF. The CDR3 coding sequence is TGTGCCAGCAGCCCCAGACTAGCGGGAGGGCCTAGTCGGGCCTACGAGCAGTACTTC.

This clone has just a few counts. The chain links TRBV5-1 to TRBJ1-2; TRBD1 matches at 7 bases. The CDR3 runs 14 residues. The germline V gene encodes CDR1 SGHRS and CDR2 YFSETQ. Unmatched junction bases numbered 6, after V lost 1 base and J lost 6 bases. CDR3 in amino acids: CASSLRGRVNGYTF. The CDR3 nucleotides read TGCGCCAGCAGCTTGAGGGGGCGCGTAAATGGCTACACCTTC.

This chain links TRBV16 with TRBJ1-5; D remains ambiguous. The CDR3 is 12 amino acids. With 4 bases removed from V and 6 bases from J, the gap between germline ends came to 7 bases. Germline CDR1 is KGHSY and CDR2 is FQNENV. This chain's CDR3 is CASSPASQPQHF. The CDR3 DNA reads as TGTGCCAGCAGCCCGGCTAGTCAGCCCCAGCATTTT.

The genes are TRBV28 and TRBJ2-7; tentatively, D is TRBD2 (6 bases). Trimming took off 3 bases at V and 3 bases at J, with 18 bases between the two ends. Per the germline V gene, CDR1 is MDHEN and CDR2 is SYDVKM. The CDR3 covers 16 residues. The CDR3 is CASSFSWDSRDYEQYF. The CDR3 nucleotides are TGTGCCAGCAGTTTCTCCTGGGACTCCCGGGACTACGAGCAGTACTTC.

The chain couples TRBV4-1 to TRBJ1-4; D uncertain. V lost 4 bases to trimming and J lost 0 bases, with 9 bases between them. The CDR3 has 15 amino acids. Germline CDR1 reads MGHRA; CDR2 reads YSYEKL. The CDR3 protein is CASSLPGPTNEKLFF. DNA for the CDR3: TGCGCCAGCAGCCTACCGGGTCCAACTAATGAAAAACTGTTTTTT.

The V gene is TRBV30, the J gene TRBJ2-3; TRBD2 matches at 7 bases. V trimming: 4 bases; J trimming: 2 bases; junction bases outside the gene matches: 9. This CDR3 spans 15 amino acids. Germline CDR1 is GTSNPN and CDR2 is SVGIG (reference sequence). The CDR3 here is CAWNHGGGITDTQYF. The CDR3 DNA reads as TGTGCCTGGAATCACGGGGGAGGGATCACAGATACGCAGTATTTT.

The chain employs TRBV29-1 and TRBJ2-3; no clear D gene. The CDR3 length is 10 residues. Deletions cut 4 bases from V and 4 bases from J, with 3 bases between. Germline assignment: CDR1 SQVTM and CDR2 ANQGSEA. In nucleotides, the CDR3 is TGCAGCGTTGGGGCAGATACGCAGTATTTT. Its protein is CSVGADTQYF.

This chain links TRBV7-3 with TRBJ2-1; D gene ambiguous. Trimming shortened V by 1 base and J by 0 bases, and 13 bases separated the two germline ends. This CDR3 comprises 17 residues. Germline V gives CDR1 SGHTA, CDR2 FQGTGA. In DNA, the CDR3 is TGTGCCAGCAGCTTAATCGCAGGTCCCTCCTCCTACAATGAGCAGTTCTTC. Amino acid sequence: CASSLIAGPSSYNEQFF.

The V call is TRBV5-4, the J call TRBJ1-2, with a possible D match to TRBD1 (6 bases). The CDR3 spans 16 residues. V was trimmed by 2 bases and J by 6 bases, leaving 20 bases between them. The germline CDR1 and CDR2 sequences are SGHNT and YYREEE (reference sequence). The CDR3 sequence is CASSFRGDVSYNGYTF. The CDR3 nucleotides are TGTGCCAGCAGCTTCAGGGGCGACGTCTCCTATAATGGCTACACCTTC.

V gene TRBV10-3 combines with J gene TRBJ2-7; the match to TRBD2 covers 8 bases. Trimming at V came to 8 bases and at J to 2 bases, leaving 8 bases not matched to a gene. This CDR3 contains 14 residues. Germline CDR1 reads ENHRY; CDR2 reads SYGVKD. Here the CDR3 reads CAISPSGLPYEQYF. As DNA, the CDR3 is TGTGCCATCTCGCCTAGCGGGCTTCCCTACGAGCAGTACTTC.

This chain connects TRBV7-3 to TRBJ2-1; no definite D call. The germline V gene encodes CDR1 SGHTA and CDR2 FQGTGA. The CDR3 runs 13 residues. Trimming removed 3 bases from V and 0 bases from J, with 3 bases in between. CDR3 sequence: CASSLNSYNEQFF. The CDR3 DNA sequence: TGTGCCAGCAGCTTGAACTCCTACAATGAGCAGTTCTTC.

The gene calls are TRBV7-9 and TRBJ1-6; TRBD1 might be the D (5 bases). Between the trimmed V and J ends, which lost 4 bases and 2 bases, there was a span of 15 bases. Germline values: CDR1 SEHNR, CDR2 FQNEAQ (reference sequence). This CDR3 spans 17 amino acids. In DNA, the CDR3 is TGTGCCAGCAGCTACCTTTCAGACAGCACCTATAATTCACCCCTCCACTTT. As protein: CASSYLSDSTYNSPLHF.

The chain joins TRBV30 to TRBJ1-4; D remains unclear. The CDR3 covers 17 residues. Between the trimmed V and J ends, which lost 2 bases and 3 bases, there was a span of 19 bases. Germline loops: CDR1 GTSNPN, CDR2 SVGIG (reference sequence). This chain's CDR3 is CAWSIRLSGGPNEKLFF. DNA of the CDR3: TGTGCCTGGAGTATCCGCCTCTCAGGTGGCCCTAATGAAAAACTGTTTTTT.

This chain uses TRBV25-1 with TRBJ2-1, with unresolved D. Trimming removed 6 bases from V and 3 bases from J, with 6 bases in between. This CDR3 region has 12 residues. From germline, CDR1 is MGHDK and CDR2 SYGVNS. The CDR3 here is CASSPLYNEQFF. CDR3 DNA sequence: TGTGCCAGCAGCCCACTCTACAATGAGCAGTTCTTC.

V usage is TRBV7-3 and J usage is TRBJ2-3, with D hard to call. Germline CDR1 and CDR2: SGHTA and FQGTGA. V was pared by 5 bases and J by 4 bases, with 10 bases between. This CDR3 region has 13 residues. The CDR3 reads CASSRARSDTQYF. For the CDR3, the DNA is TGTGCCAGCAGCCGCGCGCGGTCAGATACGCAGTATTTT.

V gene TRBV9 combines with J gene TRBJ2-7; 7 bases map to TRBD2. Germline V gene sequence: CDR1 SGDLS, CDR2 YYNGEE. The CDR3 is 17 residues long. The V gene end was trimmed by 3 bases and the J gene end by 7 bases; junction bases not matched to a gene: 19. For the CDR3, the DNA is TGTGCCAGCAGCGGGAATTCCGGCGGGAGAACGACGGGGGAGCAGTACTTC. Its protein is CASSGNSGGRTTGEQYF.

This rearrangement joins TRBV19 to TRBJ1-5; the match to TRBD1 covers 7 bases. This CDR3 spans 14 amino acids. CDR1 is LNHDA, CDR2 SQIVND, per germline (reference sequence). The J segment lost 6 bases and the V segment lost 6 bases, leaving 8 bases of the junction unmatched. This chain's CDR3 is CASREDRAGQPQHF. CDR3 coding DNA: TGTGCCAGTAGAGAAGACAGGGCCGGTCAGCCCCAGCATTTT.

V usage is TRBV28 and J usage is TRBJ1-2; D is undetermined. This CDR3 region has 15 residues. V was trimmed by 4 bases and J by 4 bases, leaving 16 bases between them. The V gene's germline CDR1 is MDHEN and CDR2 SYDVKM. The CDR3 DNA follows: TGTGCCAGCAGTTCCCGACCGGACGGGCTCTATGGCTACACCTTC. Protein: CASSSRPDGLYGYTF.

V usage is TRBV23-1 and J usage is TRBJ1-1; D gene ambiguous. TRBV23-1 is filed as an ORF, its function uncertain. This CDR3 has 13 residues. Trimming removed 0 bases at V and 4 bases at J, with 6 bases between. In DNA, the CDR3 is TGCGCCAGCAGTCAATCTTGGGGCACTGAAGCTTTCTTT. It specifies CASSQSWGTEAFF.

The chain carries TRBV15 and TRBJ1-1, with TRBD1 as a possible D gene (5 bases). The CDR3 is 15 residues long. The germline CDR1 and CDR2 sequences are LNHNV and YYDKDF (reference sequence). V shed 0 bases and J shed 6 bases, with 14 bases lying between them. CDR3 in DNA: TGTGCCACCAGCAGAGACAGGGAAGCGGCGGCTGAAGCTTTCTTT. This translates into CATSRDREAAAEAFF.

The chain carries TRBV19 and TRBJ2-3; 11 bases align to TRBD2. Germline assignment: CDR1 LNHDA and CDR2 SQIVND (reference sequence). This CDR3 comprises 16 residues. V shed 4 bases, J shed 4 bases, and the junction held 7 bases outside the gene matches. CDR3 nucleotides: TGTGCCAGTAGTAAACTAGCGGGAGTATCCGCAGATACGCAGTATTTT. It encodes CASSKLAGVSADTQYF.

The chain links TRBV21-1 to TRBJ2-2; TRBD2, the table's D call, was not compared with the DNA. TRBV21-1 is a listed pseudogene. The CDR3 runs to 12 residues. DNA of the CDR3: TGTGCCAGCAAGTTTGTGGTCCGGGGAGCTGTTTTT. Translating it yields CASKFVVRGAVF.

The chain is built from TRBV5-1 and TRBJ2-7; 8 nucleotides line up with TRBD1. The germline V gene has CDR1 SGHRS and CDR2 YFSETQ. This CDR3 spans 16 amino acids. V trimming: 0 bases; J trimming: 0 bases; junction bases outside the gene matches: 5. CDR3 coding DNA: TGCGCCAGCAGCTTGGTATCCGGGACAGGCTCCTACGAGCAGTACTTC. Protein product: CASSLVSGTGSYEQYF.

The chain recombines TRBV5-1 with TRBJ1-6, with TRBD1 identical over 7 bases. This CDR3 contains 14 residues. V gave up 1 base and J gave up 10 bases; unmatched junction bases: 5. Germline CDR1 SGHRS, CDR2 YFSETQ. The CDR3, as DNA: TGCGCCAGCAGCTTGCAGGGGGTTGGATCACCCCTCCACTTT. Its protein is CASSLQGVGSPLHF.

The chain uses TRBV2 and TRBJ1-1; no reliable D call. Germline CDR1 SNHLY, CDR2 FYNNEI. The V and J ends lost 9 bases and 2 bases respectively, with 7 bases between them. CDR3 length: 11 amino acids. CDR3 loop: CARQSNTEAFF. CDR3 nucleotide sequence: TGTGCCAGACAGTCCAACACTGAAGCTTTCTTT.

This clone came up once. The rearrangement links TRBV19 to TRBJ1-2, with D hard to call. The CDR3 has 13 residues. CDR1 and CDR2 from the germline V gene are LNHDA and SQIVND (reference sequence). V was shortened by 2 bases and J by 2 bases, with 6 bases between the two germline ends. CDR3: CASSIQGNYGYTF. The CDR3 bases are TGTGCCAGTAGTATACAAGGAAACTATGGCTACACCTTC.